This record looks at one T cell receptor beta chain sequence and its context. The antigen is unknown. The entry originates in a study of monozygotic twins with inflammatory bowel disease. Study-wide points: Clonotypes shared with others were fewer in IBD patients than in healthy twins, especially with disease activity.

This CDR3 is built from 15 residues. CDR1 and CDR2 from the germline V gene are SGHRS and YFSETQ. Using the 5' RACE reads, TCRdb records one entry per CDR3 protein without DNA. The sample has just over 300,000 distinct CDR3 sequences, and its top ten clones hold approximately 5.9%. This receptor was identified in a human donor with ulcerative colitis or Crohn's disease, or a healthy co-twin of an affected twin (not recorded which). The sequencing sample was made of blood. The rearrangement links TRBV5-1 to TRBJ2-2; checking the TCRdb D call of TRBD2 is not possible without DNA. The CDR3 reads CASSAERPGAGELFF. Full variable domain (outside the CDR3, taken from reference TRBV5-1 and TRBJ2-2): KAGVTQTPRYLIKTRGQQVTLSCSPISGHRSVSWYQQTPGQGLQFLFEYFSETQRNKGNFPGRFSGRQFSNSRSEMNVSTLELGDSALYLCASSAERPGAGELFFGEGSRLTVL.